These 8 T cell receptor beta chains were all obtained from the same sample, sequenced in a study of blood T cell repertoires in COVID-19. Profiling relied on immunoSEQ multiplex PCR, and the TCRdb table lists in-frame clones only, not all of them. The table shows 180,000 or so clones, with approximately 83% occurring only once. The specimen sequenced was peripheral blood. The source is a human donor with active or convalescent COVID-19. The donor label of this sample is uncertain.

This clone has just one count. The CDR3 reads CASSLNTDYEQYF. The DNA of the CDR3 is TGTGCCAGCAGTCTTAACACAGACTACGAGCAGTACTTC. The genes are TRBV12-3 or TRBV12-4 and TRBJ2-7, with D hard to call. The V and J ends lost 5 bases and 3 bases respectively, with 11 bases between them. The CDR3 contains 13 residues.

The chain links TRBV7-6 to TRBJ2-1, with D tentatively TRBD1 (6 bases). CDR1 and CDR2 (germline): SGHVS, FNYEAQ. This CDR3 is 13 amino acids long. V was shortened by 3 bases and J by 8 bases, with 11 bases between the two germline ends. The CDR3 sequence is CASSLGRGDEQFF. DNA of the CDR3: TGTGCCAGCAGCTTGGGCAGGGGAGATGAGCAGTTCTTC.

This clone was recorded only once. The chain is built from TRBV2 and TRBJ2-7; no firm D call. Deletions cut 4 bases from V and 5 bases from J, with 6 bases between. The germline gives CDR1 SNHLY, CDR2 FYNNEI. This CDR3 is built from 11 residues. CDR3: CASSALNEQYF. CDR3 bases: TGTGCCAGCAGTGCGTTAAACGAGCAGTACTTC.

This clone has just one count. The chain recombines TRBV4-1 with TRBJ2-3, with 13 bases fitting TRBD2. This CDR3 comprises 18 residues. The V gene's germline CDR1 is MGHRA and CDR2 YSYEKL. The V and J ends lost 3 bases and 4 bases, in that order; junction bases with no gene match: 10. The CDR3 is CASSHQLAGGPIADTQYF. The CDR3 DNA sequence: TGCGCCAGCAGCCACCAACTAGCGGGAGGGCCGATTGCAGATACGCAGTATTTT.

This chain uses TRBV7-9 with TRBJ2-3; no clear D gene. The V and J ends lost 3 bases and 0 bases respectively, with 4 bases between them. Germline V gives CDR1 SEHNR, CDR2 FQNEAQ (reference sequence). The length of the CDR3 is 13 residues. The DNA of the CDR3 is TGTGCCAGCAGCTTCGTTAGCACAGATACGCAGTATTTT. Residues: CASSFVSTDTQYF.

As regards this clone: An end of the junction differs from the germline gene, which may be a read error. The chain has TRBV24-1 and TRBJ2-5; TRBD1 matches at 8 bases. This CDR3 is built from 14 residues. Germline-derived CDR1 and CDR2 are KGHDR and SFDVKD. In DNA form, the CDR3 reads TGTGCCACCAGTGACGGGACAGGTCATATCGAATGGAACTTC. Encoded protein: CATSDGTGHIEWNF.

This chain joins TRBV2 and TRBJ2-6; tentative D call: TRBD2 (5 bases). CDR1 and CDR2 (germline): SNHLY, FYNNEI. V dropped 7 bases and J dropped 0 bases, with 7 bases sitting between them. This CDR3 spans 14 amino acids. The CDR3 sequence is CASMRDSGANVLTF. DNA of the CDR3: TGTGCCAGCATGAGGGACTCTGGGGCCAACGTCCTGACTTTC.

The CDR3 region is CASSVDTNSGANVLTF. CDR3 coding DNA: TGCGCCAGCAGCGTGGACACAAACTCTGGGGCCAACGTCCTGACTTTC. The rearrangement joins TRBV5-1 to TRBJ2-6; perhaps TRBD1 as D (5 bases). Germline CDR1 and CDR2: SGHRS and YFSETQ. Trimming took off 4 bases at V and 0 bases at J, with 11 bases between the two ends. The CDR3 is made up of 16 amino acids.